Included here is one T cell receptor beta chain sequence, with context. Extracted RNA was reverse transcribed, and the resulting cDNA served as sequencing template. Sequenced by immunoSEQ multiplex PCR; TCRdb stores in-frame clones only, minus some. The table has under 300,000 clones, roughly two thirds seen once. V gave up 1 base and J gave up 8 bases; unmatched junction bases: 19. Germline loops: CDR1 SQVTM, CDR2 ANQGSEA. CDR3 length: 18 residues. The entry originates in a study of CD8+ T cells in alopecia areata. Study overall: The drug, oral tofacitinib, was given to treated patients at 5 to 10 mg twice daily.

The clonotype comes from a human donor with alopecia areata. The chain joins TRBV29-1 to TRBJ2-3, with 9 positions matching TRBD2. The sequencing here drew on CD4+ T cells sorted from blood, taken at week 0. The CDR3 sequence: CSVEGPRGSGGRLTTQYF. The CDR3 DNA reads TGCAGCGTTGAAGGGCCCCGGGGTAGCGGGGGCCGATTAACTACGCAGTATTTT.